One and the same sample provided the 2 T cell receptor beta chains below, sequenced in a study of human T cells and chemical hapten exposure. Sample time point: patch test 3, about 24 weeks after DPC sensitization. Treatment given: therapeutic diphenylcyclopropenone sensitization with weekly scalp DPC. TCRdb called the RACE reads again in MiXCR, with one record for every CDR3 protein. This table holds 150,000 to 200,000 distinct CDR3 sequences, approximately 30% found once. The sequencing used whole blood, collected in connection with sensitization to the hapten diphenylcyclopropenone (DPC). These receptors all come from a woman between 18 and 29 years old with alopecia areata. Some clones in this sample may be carry-over from other donors' samples.

V usage is TRBV29-1 and J usage is TRBJ2-7, with 9 bases matching TRBD2. V dropped 6 bases and J dropped 2; count of bases not matched to a gene: 5. This CDR3 contains 13 residues. The germline gives CDR1 SQVTM, CDR2 ANQGSEA. DNA of the CDR3: TGCAGCGTATCTAGCGGGACCGCCTACGAGCAGTACTTC. Protein sequence: CSVSSGTAYEQYF.

This clonotype was detected a few times. The chain uses TRBV5-1 and TRBJ1-2; D is uncertain. Germline V gene sequence: CDR1 SGHRS, CDR2 YFSETQ. CDR3 length: 13 residues. V was shortened by 5 bases and J by 1 base, with 9 bases between the two germline ends. The DNA of the CDR3 is TGCGCCAGCAGGCAAACAGTTAACTATGGCTACACCTTC. This codes for CASRQTVNYGYTF.